This T cell receptor (beta chain) originates from a study of CD8+CD57+ T cells in acquired aplastic anemia. Findings and caveats of the study: Patients showed no significant difference from controls in CD8+ Simpson's diversity.

An expansion of CD8+CD57+ cells by flow cytometry had been shown in patients chosen for sequencing. Each of the patients presented with severe acquired aplastic anemia. Untreated patients provided the blood samples, with no therapy given before sampling. The length of the CDR3 is 13 residues. Germline CDR1 LNHDA, CDR2 SQIVND (reference sequence). Trimming removed 6 bases from V and 4 bases from J, with 12 bases in between. CDR3 and TCR beta VDJ profiling relied on a genomic DNA template. TCRdb recomputed calls from the reads with MiXCR, one row per CDR3 protein. The sample records 200,000 or so distinct CDR3 sequences, around 47% being singletons. In the case of this clonotype: Its specificity is not known.

Specimen: sorted CD4+, CD8+, or CD8+CD57+ T cells (not recorded which) from PBMCs. V gene TRBV19 combines with J gene TRBJ1-1; possibly TRBD1 for D (5 bases). This sequence originates from a human donor with aplastic anemia. The CDR3, as DNA: TGTGCCAGTAGAGCAGGTGGGGGCACTGAAGCTTTCTTT. As protein: CASRAGGGTEAFF.